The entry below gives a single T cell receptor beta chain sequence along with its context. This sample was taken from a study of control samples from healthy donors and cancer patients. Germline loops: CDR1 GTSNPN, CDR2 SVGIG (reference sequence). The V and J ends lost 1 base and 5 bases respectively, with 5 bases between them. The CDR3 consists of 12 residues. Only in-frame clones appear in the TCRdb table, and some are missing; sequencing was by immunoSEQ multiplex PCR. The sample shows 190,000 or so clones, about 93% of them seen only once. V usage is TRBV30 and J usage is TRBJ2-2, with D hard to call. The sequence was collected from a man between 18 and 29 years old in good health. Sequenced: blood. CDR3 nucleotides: TGTGCCTGGAGTGACCAAACCGGGGAGCTGTTTTTT. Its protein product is CAWSDQTGELFF.